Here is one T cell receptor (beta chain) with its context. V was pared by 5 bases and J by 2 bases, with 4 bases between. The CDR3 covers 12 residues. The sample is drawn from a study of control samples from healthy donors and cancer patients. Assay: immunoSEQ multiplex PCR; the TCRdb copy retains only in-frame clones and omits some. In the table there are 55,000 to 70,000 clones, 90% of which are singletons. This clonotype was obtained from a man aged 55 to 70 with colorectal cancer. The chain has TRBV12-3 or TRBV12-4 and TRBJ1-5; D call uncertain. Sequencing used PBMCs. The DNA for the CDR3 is TGTGCCAGCAGTGACGGCAATCAGCCCCAGCATTTT. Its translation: CASSDGNQPQHF.